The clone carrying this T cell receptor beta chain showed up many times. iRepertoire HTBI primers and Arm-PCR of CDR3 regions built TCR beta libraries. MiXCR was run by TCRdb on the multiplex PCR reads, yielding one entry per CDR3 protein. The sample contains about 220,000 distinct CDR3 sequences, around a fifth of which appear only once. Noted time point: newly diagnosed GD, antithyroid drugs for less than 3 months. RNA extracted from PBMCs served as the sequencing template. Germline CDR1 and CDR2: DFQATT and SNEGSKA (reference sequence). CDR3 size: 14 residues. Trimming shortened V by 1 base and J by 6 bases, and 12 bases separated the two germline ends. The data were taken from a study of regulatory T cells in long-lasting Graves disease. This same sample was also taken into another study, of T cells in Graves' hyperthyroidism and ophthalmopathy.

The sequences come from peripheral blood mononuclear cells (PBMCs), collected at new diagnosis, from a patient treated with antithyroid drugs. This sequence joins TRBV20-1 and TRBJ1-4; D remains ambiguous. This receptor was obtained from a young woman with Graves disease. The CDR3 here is CSARAPGSDEKLFF. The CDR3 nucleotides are TGCAGTGCTAGAGCACCGGGTTCGGATGAAAAACTGTTTTTT.